This TCR beta chain was captured by sequencing in a study of graft-versus-host responses after intestinal transplantation (dated by TCRdb to the early 2020s). Looking at the study overall: Multivisceral, liver-intestinal, or isolated intestinal transplants were received by the recipients. Every recipient was given anti-thymocyte globulin induction, followed by around three years of maintenance tacrolimus and steroids. After intestinal transplantation, graft-versus-host and host-versus-graft alloreactive T cell clones were followed in the graft, circulation and bone marrow using bulk TCR-beta CDR3 sequencing. Alloreactive clones were identified by sequencing pre-transplant mixed lymphocyte reaction products and comparing them with unstimulated pre-transplant donor and recipient T cells. The cohort enrolled some 25 intestinal transplant recipients including one retransplant, and a few patients lacking pretransplant specimens were excluded. Donor T cell macrochimerism was defined as a peak of at least 4% donor T cells among recipient peripheral blood mononuclear cells. Rather than going through the commercial service, samples from a few later patients were sequenced in-house on an Illumina MiSeq and processed with MiXCR. Study-wide conclusions, independent of this receptor: In patients with donor T cell macrochimerism, the allografts had high GvH to HvG T cell clonal ratios. GvH clones were found in recipient bone marrow, and some of the GvH clones appeared earlier in ileal mucosa or blood, which is consistent with an intestinal mucosal origin. Peak levels of circulating GvH clones were associated with declines in HvG clones early after transplant. The conclusions were limited by the relatively low number and heterogeneity of the intestinal transplant patients.

What the time point label conveys for this sample: cells obtained before transplantation from donor or recipient. CD3+CD4+ and CD3+CD8+ populations were FACS-sorted from unstimulated pre-transplant donor and recipient cells taken from spleen or lymph nodes. The method behind the library was the immunoSEQ multiplex PCR assay. In most patients, genomic DNA was isolated using the Qiagen DNeasy Blood and Tissue Kit and sent frozen to Adaptive Biotechnologies for TCR sequencing. Adaptive Biotechnologies carried out high-throughput TCR-beta CDR3 sequencing of genomic DNA for most patients. In the original analysis: Adaptive's ImmunoSEQ software was the source of the TCR sequencing data for about 18 patients, while a few other patients were processed with MiXCR and VDJtools. To correct CD4 versus CD8 sorting errors, any sequence found in both subsets at a frequency ratio below 5:1 was removed. CDR3 nucleotide sequences shared by donor and recipient were removed because the origin of these sequences could not be assigned. Alloreactive clones required at least 2-fold expansion over unstimulated cells and minimum CFSE-low frequency of 0.002% (template counts) or 0.001% (read counts). Mappable clones were those detected in sequenced pre-transplant spleen, lymph node, or MLR CFSE-low populations of the donor or recipient. Cumulative frequency of alloreactive clones was calculated as a percentage of all sequences weighted by copy number. In TCRdb, the immuneACCESS table is reduced to in-frame sequences with V and J assigned. These tables do not hold every clone; where another copy was compared, an unresolved V gene accounts for under half, and the others remain unexplained. The DNA gave D and trimming, while V, J and clone size come from that table. This sample is represented by about 130,000 clones; more than 90% of them were singletons. Of the sample, roughly 0.17% is held by the ten largest clones.

Comments on this clone: Its specific antigen is unknown. No per-base quality is available; no much larger clone lies one base away.

The CDR3 goes from the cysteine to the phenylalanine over 15 residues. The kept DNA is CDR3 alone, 45 bases in frame from the first base. CDR1 SGHRS and CDR2 YFSETQ were looked up in the germline V gene. The trim is 0 bases for V and 6 bases for J, with a gap of 15 bases between the germline ends. This specimen consisted of unstimulated CD4+ T cells sorted from spleen or lymph node cells, obtained before intestinal transplant. The receptor comes from a human donor who received an intestinal transplant. The chain is encoded by TRBV5-1 joined to TRBJ1-2; TRBD1 is a possible D gene, resting on 6 matching bases. Here the CDR3 is given as CASSLAWGAENGYTF. The base sequence is TGCGCCAGCAGCTTGGCCTGGGGGGCGGAGAATGGCTACACCTTC.